Shown below are 17 T cell receptor beta chains from a single sample sequenced in a study of T cells in Graves' hyperthyroidism and ophthalmopathy. TCR beta CDR3 regions were amplified from RNA transcripts. The HTBI primer set drove a first-round RT-PCR of the TCR CDR3. One entry per CDR3 protein, called by TCRdb with MiXCR from the multiplex PCR reads. The repertoire holds about 610,000 distinct CDR3 sequences, with about 14% as singletons. Source material: blood. These TCRs come from a middle-aged woman with Graves' ophthalmopathy.

This clonotype was recorded at least ten times. V and J are TRBV20-1 and TRBJ2-7, with 8 bases fitting TRBD1. V dropped 0 bases and J dropped 6; count of bases not matched to a gene: 16. Germline V gene data show CDR1 as DFQATT and CDR2 as SNEGSKA (reference sequence). The CDR3 sequence is 17 residues long. The CDR3 sequence: CSARDSGPTGVLFEQYF. The CDR3 DNA follows: TGCAGTGCTAGAGATTCGGGTCCGACAGGGGTCCTGTTCGAGCAGTACTTC.

In its sample, this clonotype was seen many times. This chain connects TRBV11-2 to TRBJ2-7; the match to TRBD2 covers 8 bases. From germline, CDR1 is SGHAT and CDR2 FQNNGV. The CDR3 consists of 17 residues. V shed 4 bases and J 6 bases; nucleotides not matched to a gene: 17. CDR3 region: CASSSRWEGLAPGEQYF. As DNA, the CDR3 is TGTGCCAGCAGCTCCCGATGGGAAGGACTAGCACCAGGCGAGCAGTACTTC.

The chain employs TRBV4-3 and TRBJ1-1, with D tentatively TRBD1 (5 bases). Trimming removed 4 bases at V and 3 bases at J, with 21 bases between. CDR1 is LGHNA and CDR2 is YSLEER in the germline V gene. The CDR3 consists of 17 residues. Here the CDR3 DNA reads TGCGCCAGCAGCCCAAGAGGGGCAGGGCATTTCGACACTGAAGCTTTCTTT. This codes for CASSPRGAGHFDTEAFF.

This clonotype was counted many times. The chain combines TRBV7-2 with TRBJ2-5; a possible D gene is TRBD1 (6 bases). The CDR3 has 17 amino acids. V lost 5 bases, J lost 2 bases, and 21 bases lay in between. Germline CDR1 is SGHTA and CDR2 is FQGNSA. CDR3 loop: CASSPLGMRTEQETQYF. As DNA, the CDR3 is TGTGCCAGCAGCCCCCTAGGAATGAGGACAGAACAAGAGACCCAGTACTTC.

This clonotype was found many times. The chain recombines TRBV24-1 with TRBJ1-1; a weak D match, TRBD1 (5 bases). This CDR3 contains 13 residues. Trimming removed 6 bases at V and 6 bases at J, with 13 bases between. The germline gives CDR1 KGHDR, CDR2 SFDVKD. CDR3 loop: CATSRGRASEAFF. In DNA form, the CDR3 reads TGTGCCACCAGTCGGGGCCGCGCGTCTGAAGCTTTCTTT.

The V call is TRBV19, the J call TRBJ2-7, with 14 bases fitting TRBD2. The CDR3 runs 15 residues. Germline CDR1 reads LNHDA; CDR2 reads SQIVND (reference sequence). The junction had 6 bases not matched to a gene; V was cut back by 5 bases and J by 6 bases. CDR3 nucleotide sequence: TGTGCCAGTAGTCCCGGGACTAGCGGGAGCGGCGAGCAGTACTTC. It is translated as CASSPGTSGSGEQYF.

In DNA, the CDR3 is TGTGCCAGCAGTTACGGAGGAGGGCTCTACGAGCAGTACTTC. It codes for CASSYGGGLYEQYF. V is TRBV6-5 and J is TRBJ2-7; tentative D call: TRBD2 (6 bases). Germline V gene lookup returns CDR1 MNHEY and CDR2 SVGAGI. The CDR3 is 14 amino acids. Trimming stripped 2 bases from V and 3 bases from J, with 11 bases between.

This clonotype has a count of ten or more. The chain is built from TRBV6-2 or TRBV6-3 and TRBJ2-7; D is uncertain. The CDR3 contains 14 residues. V was cut by 7 bases and J by 1 base, with 14 bases left in between. Germline CDR1 reads MNHEY; CDR2 reads SVGEGT. The CDR3 loop is CASKKGRLSYEQYF. CDR3 coding DNA: TGTGCCAGCAAGAAGGGCAGGCTGTCCTACGAGCAGTACTTC.

The V and J genes are TRBV5-6 and TRBJ1-5; a weak D match, TRBD1 (6 bases). The CDR3 is made up of 14 amino acids. V was pared by 4 bases and J by 5 bases, with 13 bases between. The germline V gene encodes CDR1 SGHDT and CDR2 YYEEEE. The CDR3 here is CASSPRGWDQPQHF. In DNA form, the CDR3 reads TGTGCCAGCAGCCCCAGGGGTTGGGATCAGCCCCAGCATTTT.

This clonotype was seen ten or more times. The chain couples TRBV30 to TRBJ2-2; 7 positions agree with TRBD2. This CDR3 comprises 15 residues. Germline CDR1 GTSNPN, CDR2 SVGIG (reference sequence). V trimming: 3 bases; J trimming: 4 bases; junction bases outside the gene matches: 8. In DNA, the CDR3 is TGTGCCTGGAGATTCGGGACTACCCTCACCGGGGAGCTGTTTTTT. Translated: CAWRFGTTLTGELFF.

This clonotype occurred once. This rearrangement joins TRBV30 to TRBJ2-7; D is possibly TRBD2 (6 bases). The CDR3 is 14 amino acids. Trimming left V 0 bases short and J 2 bases short, with 11 bases between. Germline V gene sequence: CDR1 GTSNPN, CDR2 SVGIG (reference sequence). In DNA form, the CDR3 reads TGTGCCTGGAGTGTACCCCAGCGGGCCTACGAGCAGTACTTC. Amino acids: CAWSVPQRAYEQYF.

This clonotype has a count of ten or more. The V and J genes are TRBV2 and TRBJ2-7; D is ambiguous. CDR1 and CDR2 from the germline V gene are SNHLY and FYNNEI. The V gene lost 3 bases and the J gene lost 3 bases, with 12 bases spanning the gap. This CDR3 is built from 14 residues. CDR3 region: CASSENSISYEQYF. CDR3 nucleotide sequence: TGTGCCAGCAGTGAGAACAGTATAAGCTACGAGCAGTACTTC.

This clonotype was detected many times. V is TRBV28 and J is TRBJ2-7, with D perhaps TRBD2 (6 bases). Germline CDR1 MDHEN, CDR2 SYDVKM. CDR3 length equals 16 residues. Trimming cost V 8 bases and J 5 bases, with 25 bases left between them. The CDR3 loop reads CASCCPSEGPGDEQYF. The CDR3 nucleotides are TGTGCCAGCTGTTGCCCCAGCGAGGGCCCGGGGGACGAGCAGTACTTC.

The table lists this clonotype with a few counts. A much larger clone lies one base from this, so it may be a read error. The gene calls are TRBV12-3 or TRBV12-4 and TRBJ2-7, with 9 bases identical to TRBD1. This CDR3 region has 13 residues. Trimming took 1 base from V and 6 from J; bases not matched to a gene: 1. CDR3 amino acids: CASSLGTGAEQYF. As DNA, the CDR3 is TGTGCCAGCAGTTTAGGGACAGGGGCCGAGCAGTACTTC.

This clonotype was observed a handful of times. The V and J genes are TRBV20-1 and TRBJ2-7, with TRBD2 matching 9 bases. Germline V gene lookup returns CDR1 DFQATT and CDR2 SNEGSKA (reference sequence). The V and J ends lost 1 base and 3 bases, in that order; junction bases with no gene match: 10. The CDR3 covers 16 residues. The CDR3 protein is CSARVAREGPYYEQYF. CDR3 nucleotides: TGCAGTGCTAGAGTCGCGCGGGAGGGCCCCTACTACGAGCAGTACTTC.

This clonotype was counted many times. This rearrangement joins TRBV4-2 to TRBJ1-1, with D perhaps matching TRBD1 (5 bases). V was trimmed by 0 bases and J by 5 bases, leaving 13 bases between them. This CDR3 is 15 amino acids long. Germline V gene sequence: CDR1 LGHNA, CDR2 YNFKEQ. The CDR3 nucleotides read TGTGCCAGCAGCCAAGAGTCCAGGGAAAGTACTGAAGCTTTCTTT. Protein product: CASSQESRESTEAFF.

At least ten counts were recorded for this clonotype. This chain links TRBV11-1 with TRBJ2-3, with D perhaps matching TRBD2 (6 bases). V was shortened by 5 bases and J by 0 bases, with 12 bases between the two germline ends. CDR1 is SGHAT, CDR2 FQDESV, per germline (reference sequence). This CDR3 is built from 15 residues. The CDR3 loop reads CASSRLVSSTDTQYF. Here the CDR3 DNA reads TGTGCCAGCAGCAGACTAGTTAGCAGCACAGATACGCAGTATTTT.